The rows below give T cell receptor beta chains drawn from one sample of a study of cytomegalovirus exposure and HLA in healthy donors. Using immunoSEQ multiplex PCR, the repertoire was profiled, and TCRdb retains in-frame clones only, with some absent. The table shows some 150,000 clones, with 70% to 80% occurring only once. The sample consisted of PBMCs. Receptors originate from a woman aged 50 to 60 in good health and CMV-seronegative. The CDR3 runs from the conserved cysteine through the conserved F or W. The D gene is left open where the match is weak. Expanded clones are given a class, and other clones once, few, many or no size at all.

TRBV7-2	NA	TRBD2	TRBJ2-7	TGTGCCAGCAGCCTCGGGACTAGCGGAACCTACGAGCAGTACTTC	CASSLGTSGTYEQYF
TRBV28	NA	TRBD2	TRBJ2-3	TGTGCCAGCAGTCCGTCCCAAAGTAGCGGGGATACGCAGTATTTT	CASSPSQSSGDTQYF
TRBV25-1	once	TRBD1	TRBJ2-3	TGTGCCAGCAGGAACCAGGGGGCTCGCACAGATACGCAGTATTTT	CASRNQGARTDTQYF
TRBV10-3	once	NA	TRBJ1-2	TGTGCCATCAGCTACTATACTCCGGGAGGTGGCTACACCTTC	CAISYYTPGGGYTF
TRBV2	NA	NA	TRBJ2-7	TGTGCCAGCAGTGAGGGGGCAGGGGAGTCCTACGAGCAGTACTTC	CASSEGAGESYEQYF
TRBV7-3	NA	NA	TRBJ2-3	TGTGCCAGCAGCTTATTGGGCAGCCTGCAGGCAGATACGCAGTATTTT	CASSLLGSLQADTQYF
TRBV12-5	once	TRBD1	TRBJ2-2	TGTGCTAGTGGTTTGGGACAGGGGAACACCGGGGAGCTGTTTTTT	CASGLGQGNTGELFF
TRBV19	NA	NA	TRBJ1-5	TGTGCCAGCCTATCTGGGGGGGGCGTGAACCGGCAGCCCCAGCATTTT	CASLSGGGVNRQPQHF
TRBV5-1	NA	NA	TRBJ1-5	TGCGCCAGCAGCTTGGATCCGACAGGATATCAGCCCCAGCATTTT	CASSLDPTGYQPQHF
TRBV28	once	TRBD1	TRBJ1-2	TGTGCCAGCACCGATTCACGGACAGGGGGTGGCTACACCTTC	CASTDSRTGGGYTF
TRBV9	NA	NA	TRBJ1-5	TGTGCCAGCAGCGTAGGATCAGGGTCCGATCAGCCCCAGCATTTT	CASSVGSGSDQPQHF
TRBV19	NA	NA	TRBJ1-2	TGTGCCAGTAGTATAGATCGGCCAGGGCAAGCTAACTATGGCTACACCTTC	CASSIDRPGQANYGYTF
TRBV10-3	NA	TRBD2	TRBJ2-3	TGTGCCATCAGTGAGAGCGGGGGGGCAGATACGCAGTATTTT	CAISESGGADTQYF
TRBV4-3	NA	NA	TRBJ1-4	TGCGCCAGCAGCGATTCAGGGTCCGGGGAAAAACTGTTTTTT	CASSDSGSGEKLFF
TRBV7-9	NA	TRBD1	TRBJ1-6	TGTGCCAGCAGCTTAGGGACAGGGTTTAATTCACCCCTCCACTTT	CASSLGTGFNSPLHF
TRBV14	NA	NA	TRBJ2-1	TGTGCCAGCAGTGACCCCCGGGGTGAGCAGTTCTTC	CASSDPRGEQFF
TRBV4-3	few	TRBD1	TRBJ2-7	TGCGCCAGCAGCCAAGATCTCGGGACAGGGGGTTCCTACGAGCAGTACTTC	CASSQDLGTGGSYEQYF
TRBV9	NA	TRBD1	TRBJ2-1	TGTGCCAGCAGCGTCAACAGGGGGCAGGACCCCTCCTACAATGAGCAGTTCTTC	CASSVNRGQDPSYNEQFF
TRBV5-1	NA	NA	TRBJ1-4	TGCGCCAGCAGCTTGGGACATTCCTGGCCAACTAATGAAAAACTGTTTTTT	CASSLGHSWPTNEKLFF
TRBV28	NA	NA	TRBJ1-1	TGTGCCAGCAGAACTCAGGGGAGTGAAGCTTTCTTT	CASRTQGSEAFF
TRBV15	NA	NA	TRBJ2-7	TGTGCCACCAGCAGAGACGGGAGCCTCTCCTACGAGCAGTACTTC	CATSRDGSLSYEQYF
TRBV5-1	NA	NA	TRBJ2-3	TGCGCCAGCAGCTTGGGGATCGGGGGGCGAGGCACAGATACGCAGTATTTT	CASSLGIGGRGTDTQYF
TRBV28	NA	NA	TRBJ1-1	TGTGCCAGCAGTTTTTGGGCAGTGAACACTGAAGCTTTCTTT	CASSFWAVNTEAFF
TRBV7-3	NA	NA	TRBJ2-3	TGTGCCAGCAGCTTAATGCAGGTACCCACAGATACGCAGTATTTT	CASSLMQVPTDTQYF
TRBV7-9	few	TRBD1	TRBJ2-5	TGTGCCAGCAGCTCCGGGGACAGATCGCAAGAGACCCAGTACTTC	CASSSGDRSQETQYF
TRBV5-1	NA	TRBD1	TRBJ2-6	TGCGCCAGCAGCTACACAGGGGCCGGGGCCAACGTCCTGACTTTC	CASSYTGAGANVLTF
TRBV7-9	few	NA	TRBJ1-2	TGTGCCAGCAGCTTTTATCTAGCAGGTGTTAACTATGGCTACACCTTC	CASSFYLAGVNYGYTF
TRBV7-6	NA	TRBD1	TRBJ2-1	TGTGCCAGCAGCTTAGGGGGGACAGGGGTCAATGAGCAGTTCTTC	CASSLGGTGVNEQFF